These 2 T cell receptor beta chains came from one sample sequenced in a study of T cell changes during pregnancy in multiple sclerosis. Sequencing used immunoSEQ multiplex PCR; TCRdb keeps in-frame clones, though not all of them. The data show 65,000 to 70,000 clones, more than 85% seen once. The material was peripheral blood, obtained in the first trimester of pregnancy. The receptors come from a female donor with multiple sclerosis, enrolled in a pregnancy study.

The chain has TRBV2 and TRBJ2-7; no clear D gene. Between the trimmed V and J ends, which lost 0 bases and 9 bases, there was a span of 21 bases. The CDR3 length is 16 residues. CDR1 is SNHLY and CDR2 is FYNNEI in the germline V gene. The CDR3: CASSEAPGFTYNGQYF. The DNA of the CDR3 is TGTGCCAGCAGTGAAGCTCCGGGTTTCACTTATAACGGGCAGTACTTC.

The V gene is TRBV20-1, the J gene TRBJ1-1, with unresolved D. The CDR3 has 11 residues. Germline lookup yields CDR1 DFQATT and CDR2 SNEGSKA (reference sequence). V dropped 6 bases and J dropped 1 base, with 6 bases sitting between them. The CDR3 loop is CSAPRNTEAFF. The CDR3 DNA reads as TGCAGTGCCCCGAGGAACACTGAAGCTTTCTTT.